In this sample, the clone carrying this TCR beta chain turned up a few times. Its antigen is unidentified. The data were obtained in a study of cytomegalovirus exposure and HLA in healthy donors. Whole-study results and caveats: Later analysis revealed greater clonal expansion in HLA-associated TCR beta chains than in equally common others. Later genetic work tied a missense DCLRE1C variant to beta-chain V and J trimming. Exclusion as indistinguishable affected some V segments, including TRBV6-2 and TRBV6-3. Several of the most significant clusters were apparently associated with common viral pathogens in a later analysis.

Use of 60 Vbeta and 13 Jbeta primers characterized the PCR. The protocol was immunoSEQ multiplex PCR, while the TCRdb copy is restricted to in-frame clones and leaves out a portion. The sample holds roughly 80,000 clones; over 60% are singletons and the top ten take approximately 4%. Germline loops: CDR1 SGHTA, CDR2 FQGNSA. V lost 0 bases to trimming and J lost 0 bases; unmatched junction nucleotides: 11. The CDR3 length is 20 residues. The sequenced sample was PBMCs. The source is a male donor in good health and CMV-seropositive. The chain carries TRBV7-2 and TRBJ2-6; 7 positions agree with TRBD2. CDR3 in amino acids: CASSLAAREGGLSGANVLTF. DNA for the CDR3: TGTGCCAGCAGCTTAGCGGCCAGAGAGGGAGGGCTCTCTGGGGCCAACGTCCTGACTTTC. Full variable domain (rest looked up from reference TRBV7-2 and TRBJ2-6): GAGVSQSPSNKVTEKGKDVELRCDPISGHTALYWYRQSLGQGLEFLIYFQGNSAPDKSGLPSDRFSAERTGGSVSTLTIQRTQQEDSAVYLCASSLAAREGGLSGANVLTFGAGSRLTVL.